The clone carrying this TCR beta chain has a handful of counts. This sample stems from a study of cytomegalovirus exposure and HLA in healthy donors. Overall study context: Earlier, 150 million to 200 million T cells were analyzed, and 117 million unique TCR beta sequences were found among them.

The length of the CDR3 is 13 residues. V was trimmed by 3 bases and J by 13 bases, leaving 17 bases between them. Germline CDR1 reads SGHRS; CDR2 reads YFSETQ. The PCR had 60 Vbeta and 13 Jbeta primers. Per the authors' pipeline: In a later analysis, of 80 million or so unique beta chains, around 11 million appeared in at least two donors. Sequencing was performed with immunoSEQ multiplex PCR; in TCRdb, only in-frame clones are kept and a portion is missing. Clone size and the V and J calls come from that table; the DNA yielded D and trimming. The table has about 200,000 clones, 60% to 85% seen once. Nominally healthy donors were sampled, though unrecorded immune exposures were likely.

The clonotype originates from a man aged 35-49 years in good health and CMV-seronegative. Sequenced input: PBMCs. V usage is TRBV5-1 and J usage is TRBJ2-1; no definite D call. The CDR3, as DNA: TGCGCCAGCAGCTCCCGTGTGTCGAGCCCCCAGTTCTTC. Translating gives CASSSRVSSPQFF.